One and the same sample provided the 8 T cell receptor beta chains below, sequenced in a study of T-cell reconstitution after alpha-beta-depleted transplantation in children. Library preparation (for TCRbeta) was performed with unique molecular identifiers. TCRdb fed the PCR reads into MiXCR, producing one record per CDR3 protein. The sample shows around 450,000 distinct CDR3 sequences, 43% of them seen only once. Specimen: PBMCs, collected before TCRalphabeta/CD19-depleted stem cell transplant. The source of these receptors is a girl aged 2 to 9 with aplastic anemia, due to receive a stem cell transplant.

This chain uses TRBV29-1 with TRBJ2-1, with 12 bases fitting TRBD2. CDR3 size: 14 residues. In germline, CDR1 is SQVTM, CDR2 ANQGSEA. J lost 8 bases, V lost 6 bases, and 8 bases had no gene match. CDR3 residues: CSVLAGGPVDEQFF. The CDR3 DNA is TGCAGCGTGCTAGCGGGAGGGCCGGTCGATGAGCAGTTCTTC.

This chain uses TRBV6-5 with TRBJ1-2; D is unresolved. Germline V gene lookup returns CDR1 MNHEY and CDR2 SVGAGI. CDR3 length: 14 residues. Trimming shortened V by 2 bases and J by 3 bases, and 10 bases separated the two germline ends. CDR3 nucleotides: TGTGCCAGCAGTTACAATCGCGCGGACTATGGCTACACCTTC. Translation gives CASSYNRADYGYTF.

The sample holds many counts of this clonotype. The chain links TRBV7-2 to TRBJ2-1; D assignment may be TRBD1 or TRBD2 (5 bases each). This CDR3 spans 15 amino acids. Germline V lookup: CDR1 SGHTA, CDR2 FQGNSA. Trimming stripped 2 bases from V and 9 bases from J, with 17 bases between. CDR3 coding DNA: TGTGCCAGCAGCTTACGGAGGCAGGGTCGAGGTGAGCAGTTCTTC. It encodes CASSLRRQGRGEQFF.

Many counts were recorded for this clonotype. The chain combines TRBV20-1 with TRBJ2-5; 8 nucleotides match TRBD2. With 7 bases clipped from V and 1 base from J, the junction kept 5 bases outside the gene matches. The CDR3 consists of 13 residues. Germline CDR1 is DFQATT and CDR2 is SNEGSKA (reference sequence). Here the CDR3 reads CSGLATSQETQYF. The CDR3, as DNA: TGCAGTGGACTAGCGACCAGCCAAGAGACCCAGTACTTC.

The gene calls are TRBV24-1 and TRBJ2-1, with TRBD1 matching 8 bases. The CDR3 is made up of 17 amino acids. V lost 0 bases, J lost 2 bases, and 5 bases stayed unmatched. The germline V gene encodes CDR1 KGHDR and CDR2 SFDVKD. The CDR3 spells CATSDLAGTGAYNEQFF. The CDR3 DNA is TGTGCCACCAGTGATTTGGCCGGGACAGGAGCCTACAATGAGCAGTTCTTC.

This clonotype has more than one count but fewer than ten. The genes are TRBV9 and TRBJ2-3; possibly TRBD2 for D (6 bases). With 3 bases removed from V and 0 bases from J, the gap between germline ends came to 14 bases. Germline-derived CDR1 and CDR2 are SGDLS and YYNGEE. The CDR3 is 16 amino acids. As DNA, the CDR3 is TGTGCCAGCAGCGCCCTCCTAGCGACTAGCACAGATACGCAGTATTTT. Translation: CASSALLATSTDTQYF.

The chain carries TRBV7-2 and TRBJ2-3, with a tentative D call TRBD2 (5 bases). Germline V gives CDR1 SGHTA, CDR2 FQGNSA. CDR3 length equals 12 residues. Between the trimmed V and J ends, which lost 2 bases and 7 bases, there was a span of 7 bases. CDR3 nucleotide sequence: TGTGCCAGCAGCTTATGGAGGAATACGCAGTATTTT. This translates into CASSLWRNTQYF.

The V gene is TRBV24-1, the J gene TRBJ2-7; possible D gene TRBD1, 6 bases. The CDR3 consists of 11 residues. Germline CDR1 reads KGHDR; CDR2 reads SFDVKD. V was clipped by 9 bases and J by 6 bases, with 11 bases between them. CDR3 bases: TGTGCCACCTCCAGGGGCGGCGAGCAGTACTTC. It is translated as CATSRGGEQYF.